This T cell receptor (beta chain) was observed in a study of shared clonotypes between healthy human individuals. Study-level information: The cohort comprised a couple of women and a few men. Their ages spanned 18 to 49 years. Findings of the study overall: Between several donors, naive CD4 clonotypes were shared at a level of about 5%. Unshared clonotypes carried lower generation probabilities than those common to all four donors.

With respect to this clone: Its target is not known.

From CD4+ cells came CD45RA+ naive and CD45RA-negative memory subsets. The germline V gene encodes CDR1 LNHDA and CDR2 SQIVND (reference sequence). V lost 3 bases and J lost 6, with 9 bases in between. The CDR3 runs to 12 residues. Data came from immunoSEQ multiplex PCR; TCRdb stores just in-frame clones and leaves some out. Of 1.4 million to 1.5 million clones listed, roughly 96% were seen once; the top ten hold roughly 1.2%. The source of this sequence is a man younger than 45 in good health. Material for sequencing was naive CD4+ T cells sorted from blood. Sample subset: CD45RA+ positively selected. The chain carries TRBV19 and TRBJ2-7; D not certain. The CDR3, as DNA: TGTGCCAGTAGTATCCTGGCGAGCGAGCAGTACTTC. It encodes CASSILASEQYF.